A single sample is the source of the 32 T cell receptor beta chains below, sequenced in a study of blood T cells in healthy people across ages. For the second PCR, which ran for roughly 6 to 12 cycles, a sample-barcoded 5' primer and a J-beta primer mix were used. TCRdb analysed the 5' RACE reads with MiXCR anew, one entry per CDR3 protein. The table has 550,000 to 700,000 distinct CDR3 sequences, roughly 28% seen once. The sample taken for sequencing was blood. The receptors come from a woman in her 70s in good health.

The table lists this clonotype with many counts. The chain recombines TRBV7-6 with TRBJ2-7; 7 bases line up with TRBD1. Losses at the gene ends were 5 bases for V and 3 bases for J; bases not matched to a gene: 7. CDR3 length equals 14 residues. The germline CDR1 and CDR2 sequences are SGHVS and FNYEAQ. The CDR3 loop is CASSRTGVNYEQYF. The CDR3 DNA is TGTGCCAGCAGCCGGACAGGAGTAAACTACGAGCAGTACTTC.

The table lists this clonotype with a few counts. The V gene is TRBV7-2, the J gene TRBJ2-5, with unresolved D. In germline, CDR1 is SGHTA, CDR2 FQGNSA. The CDR3 totals 14 residues. Between the trimmed V and J ends, which lost 5 bases and 1 base, there was a span of 11 bases. The CDR3 bases are TGTGCCAGCAGCCCCAGCACCTTCCAAGAGACCCAGTACTTC. Its translation is CASSPSTFQETQYF.

The J gene is TRBJ2-2, the V gene TRBV6-2 or TRBV6-3; 10 bases map to TRBD2. Germline assignment: CDR1 MNHEY and CDR2 SVGEGT. This CDR3 has 16 amino acids. The trim removed 4 bases at V and 2 bases at J, leaving 4 bases unmatched. The CDR3, as DNA: TGTGCCAGCAGTTCATCTAGCGGGGGAAACACCGGGGAGCTGTTTTTT. Its translation is CASSSSSGGNTGELFF.

This clonotype was seen more than once but under ten times. At one end, the junction sequence differs from germline, possibly due to a read error. This chain joins TRBV5-1 and TRBJ1-4, with D possibly matching TRBD1 (5 bases). The CDR3 covers 14 residues. From germline, CDR1 is SGHRS and CDR2 YFSETQ. Here the CDR3 DNA reads TGTGCCAGCAGCTTAGGAGGGGCTAATGAAAAACTGTTTTTT. This sequence encodes CASSLGGANEKLFF.

The chain employs TRBV5-1 and TRBJ2-3; TRBD2 agrees at 8 bases. J gave up 5 bases and V 4 bases, and 3 bases lay outside the gene matches. Germline V gives CDR1 SGHRS, CDR2 YFSETQ. This CDR3 has 13 residues. The CDR3 reads CASSRLARDTQYF. The CDR3 DNA reads TGCGCCAGCAGCCGACTAGCGCGAGATACGCAGTATTTT. Full variable domain (outside the CDR3, taken from reference TRBV5-1 and TRBJ2-3): KAGVTQTPRYLIKTRGQQVTLSCSPISGHRSVSWYQQTPGQGLQFLFEYFSETQRNKGNFPGRFSGRQFSNSRSEMNVSTLELGDSALYLCASSRLARDTQYFGPGTRLTVL.

The sample holds a few counts of this clonotype. V usage is TRBV7-2 and J usage is TRBJ2-4; weak D call: TRBD1 (5 bases). V shed 5 bases and J shed 1 base, with 18 bases lying between them. CDR3 length: 17 residues. Germline V lookup: CDR1 SGHTA, CDR2 FQGNSA. The CDR3 region is CASSRGSQGIAKNIQYF. CDR3 nucleotides: TGTGCCAGCAGCCGCGGAAGTCAGGGTATTGCCAAAAACATTCAGTACTTC.

This clonotype was found a few times. This sequence joins TRBV20-1 and TRBJ2-7; 12 bases map to TRBD2. Germline values: CDR1 DFQATT, CDR2 SNEGSKA (reference sequence). The CDR3 is 14 amino acids. Trimming took 6 bases from V and 5 from J; bases not matched to a gene: 8. The CDR3 loop is CSASRLAGVHEQYF. The CDR3 coding sequence is TGCAGTGCGAGCCGACTAGCGGGAGTCCACGAGCAGTACTTC.

The rearrangement uses TRBV3-1 and TRBJ2-1; 8 bases map to TRBD2. V lost 4 bases to trimming and J lost 8 bases; unmatched junction nucleotides: 4. The CDR3 has 13 residues. Germline V gives CDR1 LGHDT, CDR2 YNNKEL (reference sequence). CDR3 sequence: CASSRRGGHEQFF. CDR3 sequence (DNA): TGTGCCAGCAGCCGCCGCGGGGGGCATGAGCAGTTCTTC.

The sample holds a few counts of this clonotype. The chain combines TRBV3-1 with TRBJ2-1; 10 bases align to TRBD2. The germline gives CDR1 LGHDT, CDR2 YNNKEL (reference sequence). With 4 bases clipped from V and 4 bases from J, the junction kept 7 bases outside the gene matches. This CDR3 region has 16 residues. CDR3 region: CASSRLTSGAYNEQFF. The CDR3 nucleotides read TGTGCCAGCAGCCGCTTAACTAGCGGGGCTTACAATGAGCAGTTCTTC.

The rearrangement links TRBV7-2 to TRBJ2-5; no reliable D call. The closer fit of TRBJ2-7 to the DNA end suggests the J call may be wrong. Germline loops: CDR1 SGHTA, CDR2 FQGNSA. This CDR3 is 11 amino acids long. Written as DNA, the CDR3 is TGTGCCAGCAGCAGGGTATACGAGCAGTACTTC. As protein: CASSRVYEQYF.

This clonotype was observed a few times. The rearrangement joins TRBV10-3 to TRBJ1-2; 7 bases are a match to TRBD1. This CDR3 comprises 15 residues. V lost 7 bases to trimming and J lost 1 base; unmatched junction nucleotides: 9. Germline V CDR1 and CDR2: ENHRY, SYGVKD. The CDR3 DNA reads TGTGCCATCAAACGGACAGGAAACATTAACTATGGCTACACCTTC. Its translation: CAIKRTGNINYGYTF.

This clonotype was seen a handful of times. The chain links TRBV9 to TRBJ1-1, with TRBD1 matching 7 bases. Trimming removed 2 bases from V and 0 bases from J; junction bases left unmatched: 4. This CDR3 spans 15 amino acids. Per the germline V gene, CDR1 is SGDLS and CDR2 is YYNGEE. CDR3: CASSVQGQLNTEAFF. The CDR3, as DNA: TGTGCCAGCAGCGTCCAGGGACAGCTGAACACTGAAGCTTTCTTT. Full variable domain (outside the CDR3, taken from reference TRBV9 and TRBJ1-1): DSGVTQTPKHLITATGQRVTLRCSPRSGDLSVYWYQQSLDQGLQFLIQYYNGEERAKGNILERFSAQQFPDLHSELNLSSLELGDSALYFCASSVQGQLNTEAFFGQGTRLTVV.

V and J are TRBV19 and TRBJ2-2, with 7 bases fitting TRBD1. CDR1 LNHDA and CDR2 SQIVND come from the germline V gene (reference sequence). The CDR3 is made up of 16 amino acids. The trim removed 5 bases at V and 5 bases at J, leaving 11 bases unmatched. DNA of the CDR3: TGTGCCAGTAGTGCCCACGACAGGGCCGGGACCGGGGAGCTGTTTTTT. Translation: CASSAHDRAGTGELFF. The variable domain in full, with the rest retrieved from reference TRBV19 and TRBJ2-2, is DGGITQSPKYLFRKEGQNVTLSCEQNLNHDAMYWYRQDPGQGLRLIYYSQIVNDFQKGDIAEGYSVSREKKESFPLTVTSAQKNPTAFYLCASSAHDRAGTGELFFGEGSRLTVL.

The chain combines TRBV19 with TRBJ2-3, with D possibly matching TRBD2 (6 bases). The CDR3 sequence is 13 residues long. Germline CDR1 reads LNHDA; CDR2 reads SQIVND (reference sequence). This CDR3 reads CAVGGWGTDTQYF. CDR3 coding DNA: TGTGCTGTGGGAGGCTGGGGCACAGATACGCAGTATTTT. Drawing the rest from reference TRBV19 and TRBJ2-3, the complete variable domain is DGGITQSPKYLFRKEGQNVTLSCEQNLNHDAMYWYRQDPGQGLRLIYYSQIVNDFQKGDIAEGYSVSREKKESFPLTVTSAQKNPTAFYLCAVGGWGTDTQYFGPGTRLTVL.

The gene calls are TRBV7-9 and TRBJ2-3, with TRBD2 matching over 8 bases. The ends lost 3 bases at V and 6 bases at J; junction bases unmatched: 5. Germline V gene sequence: CDR1 SEHNR, CDR2 FQNEAQ (reference sequence). The CDR3 has 14 residues. Here the CDR3 reads CASSFGGGSDTQYF. In DNA form, the CDR3 reads TGTGCCAGCAGCTTCGGCGGGGGGAGCGATACGCAGTATTTT. Full variable domain (remainder filled in from reference TRBV7-9 and TRBJ2-3): DTGVSQNPRHKITKRGQNVTFRCDPISEHNRLYWYRQTLGQGPEFLTYFQNEAQLEKSRLLSDRFSAERPKGSFSTLEIQRTEQGDSAMYLCASSFGGGSDTQYFGPGTRLTVL.

This clonotype was recorded many times. This chain joins TRBV7-9 and TRBJ2-7, with 11 bases matching TRBD1. The germline CDR1 and CDR2 sequences are SEHNR and FQNEAQ (reference sequence). J was trimmed by 6 bases and V by 3 bases; bases with no gene match: 4. The CDR3 runs 14 residues. The CDR3: CASSFSGTGGEQYF. The DNA of the CDR3 is TGTGCCAGCAGCTTTTCCGGGACAGGGGGCGAGCAGTACTTC.

This chain links TRBV20-1 with TRBJ2-7; 7 nucleotides agree with TRBD1. V was clipped by 6 bases and J by 9 bases; unmatched bases: 8. The CDR3 runs 11 residues. From germline, CDR1 is DFQATT and CDR2 SNEGSKA (reference sequence). CDR3: CSARQGIRQYF. The CDR3 DNA reads as TGCAGTGCGAGACAGGGTATTAGGCAGTACTTC.

The chain employs TRBV4-2 and TRBJ2-5, with 7 positions matching TRBD1. V lost 0 bases, J lost 7 bases, and 8 bases stayed unmatched. Germline CDR1 reads LGHNA; CDR2 reads YNFKEQ. This CDR3 spans 15 amino acids. The CDR3 loop reads CASSQEQGTEGTQYF. CDR3 bases: TGTGCCAGCAGCCAAGAACAGGGGACAGAGGGGACCCAGTACTTC.

The V and J genes are TRBV20-1 and TRBJ2-5, with a possible D match to TRBD1 (6 bases). The J call may be wrong; the DNA end is better matched by TRBJ2-1. The CDR3 loop spans 14 amino acids. Germline CDR1 and CDR2: DFQATT and SNEGSKA (reference sequence). The CDR3 region is CSAASPVGAHEQFF. CDR3 bases: TGCAGTGCTGCCTCGCCGGTGGGGGCGCATGAGCAGTTCTTC.

This clonotype was recorded a few times. One end of the junction fails to match germline, which may point to a read error. The CDR3 loop is CVSSLIGSVEKAKNIQYF. DNA of the CDR3: TGTGTCAGCAGTTTAATCGGGAGCGTTGAGAAAGCCAAAAACATTCAGTACTTC. J is TRBJ2-4 and V is TRBV12-3 or TRBV12-4, with TRBD2 as a possible D gene (6 bases). The CDR3 runs to 18 residues.

There are a few counts of this clonotype. The chain carries TRBV5-1 and TRBJ2-3, with D perhaps assigned TRBD1 or TRBD2 (5 bases each). This CDR3 contains 13 residues. Looked up from germline, CDR1 is SGHRS and CDR2 is YFSETQ. V gave up 4 bases and J gave up 6 bases, with 12 bases separating them. The DNA of the CDR3 is TGCGCCAGCAGCCCGGGACGGTCGGATACGCAGTATTTT. It yields the protein CASSPGRSDTQYF.

The chain joins TRBV29-1 to TRBJ2-7, with TRBD2 as a possible D gene (5 bases). Judging by the DNA end, TRBJ2-5 fits better; the J call may be wrong. CDR1 is SQVTM and CDR2 is ANQGSEA in the germline V gene. The length of the CDR3 is 11 residues. CDR3 bases: TGCAGCGTTTGGAGGCCAGAGACCCAGTACTTC. Encoded protein: CSVWRPETQYF.

This clonotype was seen a handful of times. The chain combines TRBV20-1 with TRBJ2-7; 7 nucleotides match TRBD1. V lost 6 bases, J lost 3 bases, and 5 bases stayed unmatched. The CDR3 contains 12 residues. Per germline, CDR1 DFQATT and CDR2 SNEGSKA (reference sequence). This CDR3 reads CSASGQDYEQYF. The CDR3 bases are TGCAGTGCCTCTGGACAGGACTACGAGCAGTACTTC.

The chain joins TRBV7-2 to TRBJ1-1; tentatively, D is TRBD1 (6 bases). The length of the CDR3 is 14 residues. Trimming removed 4 bases at V and 4 bases at J, with 13 bases between. CDR1 is SGHTA and CDR2 is FQGNSA in the germline V gene. CDR3 coding DNA: TGTGCCAGCAGCTCTTTACAGGGTAGCACTGAAGCTTTCTTT. Translation: CASSSLQGSTEAFF.

This clonotype was picked up a small number of times. The chain employs TRBV5-1 and TRBJ1-1; no firm D call. The germline CDR1 and CDR2 sequences are SGHRS and YFSETQ. Trimming left V 6 bases short and J 0 bases short, with 15 bases between. This CDR3 is 15 amino acids long. CDR3 in amino acids: CASKATLSMNTEAFF. In DNA form, the CDR3 reads TGCGCCAGCAAGGCAACTCTCTCCATGAACACTGAAGCTTTCTTT. Drawing the rest from reference TRBV5-1 and TRBJ1-1, the complete variable domain is KAGVTQTPRYLIKTRGQQVTLSCSPISGHRSVSWYQQTPGQGLQFLFEYFSETQRNKGNFPGRFSGRQFSNSRSEMNVSTLELGDSALYLCASKATLSMNTEAFFGQGTRLTVV.

The gene calls are TRBV3-1 and TRBJ2-7; possibly TRBD1 for D (5 bases). Germline V gene sequence: CDR1 LGHDT, CDR2 YNNKEL (reference sequence). The CDR3 extends over 14 amino acids. Deletions cut 0 bases from V and 3 bases from J, with 9 bases between. CDR3 sequence: CASSQDFQGYEQYF. DNA for the CDR3: TGTGCCAGCAGCCAAGATTTTCAGGGCTACGAGCAGTACTTC.

The chain recombines TRBV6-1 with TRBJ2-5, with D uncertain. The DNA matches TRBJ2-1 better at its end, which makes the J call doubtful. Germline V gene sequence: CDR1 MNHNS, CDR2 SASEGT. This CDR3 region has 12 residues. CDR3 sequence: CASTFFNNEQFF. The CDR3 DNA reads as TGTGCCAGCACCTTTTTCAACAATGAGCAGTTCTTC.

This clonotype came up once. The chain combines TRBV18 with TRBJ1-4; 10 positions match TRBD1. The CDR3 sequence is 19 residues long. From germline, CDR1 is KGHSH and CDR2 LQKENI. V trimming: 6 bases; J trimming: 0 bases; junction bases outside the gene matches: 13. CDR3 protein: CASSIRGQGRSTTNEKLFF. CDR3 DNA: TGTGCCAGCTCTATCAGGGGACAGGGGAGATCTACAACTAATGAAAAACTGTTTTTT.

This clonotype has a count of ten or more. The chain uses TRBV7-2 and TRBJ2-5, with a possible D match to TRBD2 (7 bases). Trimming left V 1 base short and J 2 bases short, with 17 bases between. The CDR3 sequence is 17 residues long. The V gene's germline CDR1 is SGHTA and CDR2 FQGNSA. The CDR3 DNA sequence: TGTGCCAGCAGCTTAGGGGGGGGCGACAGGAGTCAAGAGACCCAGTACTTC. This encodes CASSLGGGDRSQETQYF.

The chain links TRBV7-2 to TRBJ2-5, with 11 bases that match TRBD2. Germline V gene data show CDR1 as SGHTA and CDR2 as FQGNSA. V was clipped by 4 bases and J by 5 bases; unmatched bases: 9. CDR3 size: 16 residues. CDR3 sequence reads: CASSSRLAGSLETQYF. As DNA, the CDR3 is TGTGCCAGCAGCTCCCGACTAGCGGGGAGCCTTGAGACCCAGTACTTC.

This clonotype has just a few counts. The chain links TRBV7-9 to TRBJ1-2; no definite D call. V was trimmed by 5 bases and J by 6 bases, leaving 19 bases between them. The length of the CDR3 is 15 residues. CDR1 is SEHNR and CDR2 is FQNEAQ in the germline V gene (reference sequence). The CDR3 sequence is CASSQPARSLNGYTF. DNA for the CDR3: TGTGCCAGCAGCCAGCCCGCCAGGTCCCTTAATGGCTACACCTTC.

This clonotype was picked up a small number of times. The chain is built from TRBV12-3 or TRBV12-4 and TRBJ1-2; 8 nucleotides match TRBD1. The CDR3 has 16 amino acids. V trimming: 4 bases; J trimming: 8 bases; junction bases outside the gene matches: 15. The CDR3 coding sequence is TGTGCCAGCAGTTCCAGCGGGAGACAGGGGTTAAAGGGCTACACCTTC. This gives the protein CASSSSGRQGLKGYTF.